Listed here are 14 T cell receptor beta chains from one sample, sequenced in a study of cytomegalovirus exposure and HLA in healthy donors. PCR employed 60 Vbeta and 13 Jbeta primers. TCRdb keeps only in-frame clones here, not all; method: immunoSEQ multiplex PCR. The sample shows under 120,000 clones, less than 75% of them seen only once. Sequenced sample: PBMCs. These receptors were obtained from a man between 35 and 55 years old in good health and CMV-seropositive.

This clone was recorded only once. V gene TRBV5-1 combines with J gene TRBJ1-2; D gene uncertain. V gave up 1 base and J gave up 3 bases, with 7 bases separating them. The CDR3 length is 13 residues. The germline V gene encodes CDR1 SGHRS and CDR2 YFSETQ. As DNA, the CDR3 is TGCGCCAGCAGCTTGAATCCCGACTATGGCTACACCTTC. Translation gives CASSLNPDYGYTF. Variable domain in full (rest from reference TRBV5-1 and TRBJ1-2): KAGVTQTPRYLIKTRGQQVTLSCSPISGHRSVSWYQQTPGQGLQFLFEYFSETQRNKGNFPGRFSGRQFSNSRSEMNVSTLELGDSALYLCASSLNPDYGYTFGSGTRLTVV.

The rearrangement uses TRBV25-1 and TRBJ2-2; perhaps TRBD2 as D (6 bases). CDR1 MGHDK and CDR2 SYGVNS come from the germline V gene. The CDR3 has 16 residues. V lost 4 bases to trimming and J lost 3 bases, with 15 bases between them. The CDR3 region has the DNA TGTGCCAGCAGTGTTCCGGGTCCGGGGGACACCGGGGAGCTGTTTTTT. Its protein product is CASSVPGPGDTGELFF.

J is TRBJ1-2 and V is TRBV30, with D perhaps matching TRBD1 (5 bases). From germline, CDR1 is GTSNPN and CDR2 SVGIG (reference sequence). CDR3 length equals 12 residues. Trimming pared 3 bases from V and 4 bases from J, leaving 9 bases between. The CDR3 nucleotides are TGTGCCTGGAGCAGGGATGGCTATGGCTACACCTTC. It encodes CAWSRDGYGYTF.

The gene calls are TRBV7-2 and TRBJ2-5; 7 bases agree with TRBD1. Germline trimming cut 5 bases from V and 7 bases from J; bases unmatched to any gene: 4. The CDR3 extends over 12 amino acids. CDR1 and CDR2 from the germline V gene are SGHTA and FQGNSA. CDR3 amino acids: CASSLTGVTQYF. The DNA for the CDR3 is TGTGCCAGCAGCCTAACAGGGGTGACCCAGTACTTC.

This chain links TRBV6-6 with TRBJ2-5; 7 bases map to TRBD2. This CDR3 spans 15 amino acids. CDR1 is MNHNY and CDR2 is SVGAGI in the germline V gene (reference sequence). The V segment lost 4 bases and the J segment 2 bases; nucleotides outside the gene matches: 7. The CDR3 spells CASSSQLAQQETQYF. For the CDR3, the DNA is TGTGCCAGCAGTTCCCAACTAGCGCAGCAAGAGACCCAGTACTTC.

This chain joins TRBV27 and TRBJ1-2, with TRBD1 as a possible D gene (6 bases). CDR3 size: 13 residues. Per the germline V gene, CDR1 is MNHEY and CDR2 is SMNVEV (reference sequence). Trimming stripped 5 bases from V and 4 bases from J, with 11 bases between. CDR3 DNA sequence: TGTGCCAGCAGTCAACAGGGAGTCTATGGCTACACCTTC. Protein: CASSQQGVYGYTF.

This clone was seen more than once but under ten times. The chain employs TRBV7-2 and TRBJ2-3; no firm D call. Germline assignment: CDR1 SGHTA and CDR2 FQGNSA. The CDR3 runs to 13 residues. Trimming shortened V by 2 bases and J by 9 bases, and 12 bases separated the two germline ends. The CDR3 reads CASSLKLGKTQYF. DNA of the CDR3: TGTGCCAGCAGCTTAAAACTGGGCAAGACGCAGTATTTT.

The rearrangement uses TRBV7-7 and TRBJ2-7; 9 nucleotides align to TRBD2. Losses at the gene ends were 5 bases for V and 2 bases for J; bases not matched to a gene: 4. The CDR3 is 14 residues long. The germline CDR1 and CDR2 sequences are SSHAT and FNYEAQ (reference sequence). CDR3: CASSLRGRAYEQYV. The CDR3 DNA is TGTGCCAGCAGCCTCCGCGGGAGGGCCTACGAGCAGTACGTC.

CDR3 region: CASSTTSTGSGNQPQHF. The CDR3 nucleotides are TGTGCCAGTAGTACAACCTCGACAGGGAGCGGCAATCAGCCCCAGCATTTT. The chain couples TRBV19 to TRBJ1-5, with 7 bases identical to TRBD1. V shed 4 bases and J 2 bases; nucleotides not matched to a gene: 11. CDR3 length: 17 residues. Germline V gene data show CDR1 as LNHDA and CDR2 as SQIVND (reference sequence). The full variable domain, completed using reference TRBV19 and TRBJ1-5, is DGGITQSPKYLFRKEGQNVTLSCEQNLNHDAMYWYRQDPGQGLRLIYYSQIVNDFQKGDIAEGYSVSREKKESFPLTVTSAQKNPTAFYLCASSTTSTGSGNQPQHFGDGTRLSIL.

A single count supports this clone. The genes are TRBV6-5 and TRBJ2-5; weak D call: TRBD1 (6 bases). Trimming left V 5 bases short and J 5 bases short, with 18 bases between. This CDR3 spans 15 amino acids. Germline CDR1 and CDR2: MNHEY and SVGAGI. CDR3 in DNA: TGTGCCAGCAGTCTCGTTGGGGGCCTGGGGGAGACCCAGTACTTC. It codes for CASSLVGGLGETQYF.

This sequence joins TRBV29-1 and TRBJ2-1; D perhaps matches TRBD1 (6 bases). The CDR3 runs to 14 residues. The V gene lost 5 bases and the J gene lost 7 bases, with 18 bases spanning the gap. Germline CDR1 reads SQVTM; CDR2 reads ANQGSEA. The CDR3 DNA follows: TGCAGCGTTTCTAACAGGGATGATAGTAATGAGCAGTTCTTC. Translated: CSVSNRDDSNEQFF.

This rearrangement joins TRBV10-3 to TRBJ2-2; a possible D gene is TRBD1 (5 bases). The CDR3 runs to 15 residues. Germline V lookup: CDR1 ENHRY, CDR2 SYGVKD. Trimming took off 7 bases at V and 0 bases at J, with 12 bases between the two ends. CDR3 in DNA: TGTGCCATCAATACAGACAGCGCGAACACCGGGGAGCTGTTTTTT. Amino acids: CAINTDSANTGELFF.

CDR3 region: CASSVGAVDGTDTQYF. CDR3 DNA sequence: TGTGCCAGCAGCGTAGGGGCCGTGGATGGCACAGATACGCAGTATTTT. V usage is TRBV9 and J usage is TRBJ2-3; no clear D. The germline V gene has CDR1 SGDLS and CDR2 YYNGEE. V lost 0 bases and J lost 1, with 12 bases in between. The CDR3 loop spans 16 amino acids.

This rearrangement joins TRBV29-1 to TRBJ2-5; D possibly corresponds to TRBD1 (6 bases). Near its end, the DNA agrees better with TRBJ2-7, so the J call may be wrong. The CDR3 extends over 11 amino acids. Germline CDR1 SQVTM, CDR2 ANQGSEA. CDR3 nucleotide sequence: TGCAGCGTAGCGTCAGGGGCCGAGCAGTACTTC. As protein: CSVASGAEQYF.